This entry describes one T cell receptor (beta chain). Its antigen is not known. The source of the sample is a study of post-analysis software for immune sequencing data. In the study overall: Relapsing-remitting, secondary progressive and progressive-relapsing forms made up the multiple sclerosis disease courses. Whole-study findings and limits: Samples from one preparation batch, clustered by F measure, grouped strongly together. Compared with controls, patients had more of about 5 TRBV segments, including TRBV5-6, TRBV5-1 and TRBV20-1. Controls showed significantly higher normalized Chao1 diversity than did multiple sclerosis patients.

The CDR3 is 16 amino acids. The trim removed 5 bases at V and 9 bases at J, leaving 13 bases unmatched. In germline, CDR1 is MNHEY, CDR2 SMNVEV (reference sequence). Unique molecular identifiers had been added to the TCR beta cDNA libraries. TCRdb called the PCR reads again in MiXCR, with one record for every CDR3 protein. The sample lists hundreds of thousands of distinct CDR3 sequences, roughly two fifths occurring once. The sequencing sample was made of blood. The clonotype comes from a girl between 5 and 17 years old with multiple sclerosis. The rearrangement uses TRBV27 and TRBJ1-6, with 7 nucleotides matching TRBD1. The CDR3, as DNA: TGTGCCAGCAGTCCACAGTCACAGGGGCTGGGTTCACCCCTCCACTTT. It yields the protein CASSPQSQGLGSPLHF.